One and the same sample provided the 20 T cell receptor beta chains below, sequenced in a study of OX40 agonist ivuxolimab in advanced cancers. The method was immunoSEQ multiplex PCR; TCRdb's version includes in-frame clones alone and lacks a portion of them. This sample has tens of thousands of clones, with under 90% found just once. Sequences were derived from CD4+ or CD8+ T cells sorted from blood, sampled in a trial of the OX40 agonist ivuxolimab. The receptor source for this set is an adult with an advanced solid tumor such as melanoma, head and neck, liver or kidney cancer.

This chain links TRBV5-5 with TRBJ1-2; TRBD1 might be the D (5 bases). The V end lost 9 bases, the J end lost 4 bases, and 16 bases lay between the germline ends. This CDR3 comprises 13 residues. CDR1 is SGHKS and CDR2 is YYEKEE in the germline V gene (reference sequence). CDR3 protein: CAIARDLLYGYTF. The DNA of the CDR3 is TGTGCCATCGCCAGGGACTTACTCTATGGCTACACCTTC.

The chain carries TRBV4-2 and TRBJ2-7; 8 bases align to TRBD2. V gave up 0 bases and J gave up 3 bases; unmatched junction bases: 10. The CDR3 totals 17 residues. CDR1 is LGHNA, CDR2 YNFKEQ, per germline. DNA of the CDR3: TGTGCCAGCAGCCAAGAATTGAGCGGGAGTTCCCTCTACGAGCAGTACTTC. It codes for CASSQELSGSSLYEQYF.

The sample holds one count of this clone. The rearrangement uses TRBV11-2 and TRBJ2-1; D unresolved. Deletions cut 1 base from V and 0 bases from J, with 13 bases between. The CDR3 extends over 17 amino acids. Per germline, CDR1 SGHAT and CDR2 FQNNGV. The CDR3 region is CASSLVAQTSSYNEQFF. Written as DNA, the CDR3 is TGTGCCAGCAGCTTAGTCGCACAGACAAGCTCCTACAATGAGCAGTTCTTC.

J is TRBJ2-1 and V is TRBV4-1; 9 bases are shared with TRBD2. The trim removed 3 bases at V and 7 bases at J, leaving 10 bases unmatched. The CDR3 has 16 amino acids. Germline values: CDR1 MGHRA, CDR2 YSYEKL. The CDR3 spells CASSHLAGDLRNEQFF. The CDR3 DNA reads as TGCGCCAGCAGCCACTTAGCGGGAGACTTGAGGAATGAGCAGTTCTTC.

This clone has just one count. The V gene is TRBV4-1, the J gene TRBJ2-5, with a tentative D call TRBD2 (7 bases). The CDR3 is 16 residues long. The V gene's germline CDR1 is MGHRA and CDR2 YSYEKL. The V end was cut by 2 bases, the J end by 9 bases, with 22 bases between. The DNA for the CDR3 is TGCGCCAGCAGCCAAAAAGCGGGATTCATCGAGGGGGCCCAGTACTTC. The encoded protein is CASSQKAGFIEGAQYF.

Of note for this clone: The sample carries other DNA sequences with the same CDR3. The V and J genes are TRBV7-2 and TRBJ2-7, with 9 bases aligning to TRBD1. With 5 bases clipped from V and 4 bases from J, the junction kept 9 bases outside the gene matches. The CDR3 is made up of 15 amino acids. Germline loops: CDR1 SGHTA, CDR2 FQGNSA. In DNA, the CDR3 is TGTGCCAGCAGCCTTGGACAGGGGTTAGTGTACGAGCAGTACTTC. It encodes CASSLGQGLVYEQYF.

The chain recombines TRBV20-1 with TRBJ2-3; 10 bases are a match to TRBD2. This CDR3 is 11 amino acids long. Germline V gene sequence: CDR1 DFQATT, CDR2 SNEGSKA (reference sequence). The J segment lost 9 bases and the V segment lost 6 bases, leaving 3 bases of the junction unmatched. Here the CDR3 reads CSAGTSETQYF. CDR3 bases: TGCAGTGCCGGGACTAGCGAAACGCAGTATTTT.

This chain joins TRBV4-2 and TRBJ2-1; no firm D call. V lost 0 bases to trimming and J lost 0 bases, with 12 bases between them. The CDR3 extends over 17 amino acids. Looked up from germline, CDR1 is LGHNA and CDR2 is YNFKEQ. The CDR3 here is CASSQEGFVSSYNEQFF. The CDR3 bases are TGTGCCAGCAGCCAAGAAGGTTTCGTTAGCTCCTACAATGAGCAGTTCTTC.

This sequence joins TRBV4-2 and TRBJ2-7, with 7 bases lining up with TRBD2. The junction had 6 bases not matched to a gene; V was cut back by 4 bases and J by 0 bases. The CDR3 loop spans 15 amino acids. Germline CDR1 LGHNA, CDR2 YNFKEQ. CDR3 nucleotides: TGTGCCAGCAGCCGCCTTGGGACTAACTCCTACGAGCAGTACTTC. Translation gives CASSRLGTNSYEQYF.

The rearrangement uses TRBV19 and TRBJ1-5; 7 bases agree with TRBD1. Trimming cost V 5 bases and J 0 bases; bases outside gene matches: 4. Germline CDR1 LNHDA, CDR2 SQIVND (reference sequence). This CDR3 has 15 amino acids. CDR3 DNA sequence: TGTGCCAGTAGTCCGGGACAGCGTAGCAATCAGCCCCAGCATTTT. Translating it yields CASSPGQRSNQPQHF.

The chain joins TRBV7-3 to TRBJ2-6; D is uncertain. This CDR3 has 14 amino acids. The germline CDR1 and CDR2 sequences are SGHTA and FQGTGA. Trimming cost V 2 bases and J 0 bases, with 2 bases left between them. The CDR3 region has the DNA TGTGCCAGCAGCTTACCCTCTGGGGCCAACGTCCTGACTTTC. This translates into CASSLPSGANVLTF.

The rearrangement uses TRBV9 and TRBJ2-1; D is ambiguous. Between the trimmed V and J ends, which lost 1 base and 5 bases, there was a span of 1 base. The CDR3 contains 11 residues. In germline, CDR1 is SGDLS, CDR2 YYNGEE. CDR3 protein: CASSVNNEQFF. Here the CDR3 DNA reads TGTGCCAGCAGCGTAAACAATGAGCAGTTCTTC.

The gene calls are TRBV18 and TRBJ1-5; 8 nucleotides align to TRBD1. Germline CDR1 is KGHSH and CDR2 is LQKENI. Trimming took 4 bases from V and 6 from J; bases not matched to a gene: 11. The CDR3 covers 16 residues. Here the CDR3 DNA reads TGTGCCAGCTCACAACACGACAGGGGAGTCGGTCAGCCCCAGCATTTT. The encoded protein is CASSQHDRGVGQPQHF. Looking up the rest from reference TRBV18 and TRBJ1-5 gives the full variable domain: NAGVMQNPRHLVRRRGQEARLRCSPMKGHSHVYWYRQLPEEGLKFMVYLQKENIIDESGMPKERFSAEFPKEGPSILRIQQVVRGDSAAYFCASSQHDRGVGQPQHFGDGTRLSIL.

V and J are TRBV9 and TRBJ2-1; D unclear. The CDR3 is made up of 15 amino acids. V was shortened by 0 bases and J by 2 bases, with 9 bases between the two germline ends. Germline CDR1 reads SGDLS; CDR2 reads YYNGEE. The CDR3 loop reads CASSVAGAPYNEQFF. As DNA, the CDR3 is TGTGCCAGCAGCGTAGCTGGCGCCCCCTACAATGAGCAGTTCTTC.

The V gene is TRBV6-5, the J gene TRBJ2-7, with D perhaps matching TRBD2 (6 bases). Germline loops: CDR1 MNHEY, CDR2 SVGAGI. The ends were cut back, 0 bases at V and 1 base at J, with 7 bases in the middle. This CDR3 is 14 amino acids long. CDR3 DNA sequence: TGTGCCAGCAGTTACTCCGGAGGGTCCTACGAGCAGTACTTC. It translates to CASSYSGGSYEQYF.

The gene calls are TRBV10-3 and TRBJ1-2; 10 positions agree with TRBD1. The junction had 6 bases not matched to a gene; V was cut back by 3 bases and J by 8 bases. The CDR3 is 14 residues long. Germline loops: CDR1 ENHRY, CDR2 SYGVKD. The CDR3 DNA is TGTGCCATCAGTGAATTCGGGGACAGGGGCGGCTACACCTTC. Protein sequence: CAISEFGDRGGYTF.

The chain links TRBV5-1 to TRBJ2-7; 9 nucleotides match TRBD2. This CDR3 region has 18 residues. Looked up from germline, CDR1 is SGHRS and CDR2 is YFSETQ. V shed 0 bases and J 4 bases; nucleotides not matched to a gene: 14. CDR3 in amino acids: CASSLGAGGFPYFYEQYF. The CDR3 bases are TGCGCCAGCAGCTTGGGCGCGGGGGGGTTCCCCTACTTTTACGAGCAGTACTTC.

This rearrangement joins TRBV5-5 to TRBJ1-2; a weak D match, TRBD1 (5 bases). Trimming took off 0 bases at V and 5 bases at J, with 11 bases between the two ends. CDR1 and CDR2 (germline): SGHKS, YYEKEE (reference sequence). CDR3 length equals 14 residues. The CDR3 loop is CASSLDGAAYGYTF. CDR3 sequence (DNA): TGTGCCAGCAGCTTGGACGGGGCAGCTTATGGCTACACCTTC.

This chain links TRBV19 with TRBJ2-2; 10 positions agree with TRBD1. With V trimmed by 7 bases and J by 5 bases, 13 bases remained unmatched. Per the germline V gene, CDR1 is LNHDA and CDR2 is SQIVND (reference sequence). The CDR3 runs to 17 residues. The CDR3 protein is CASNPVRTGGRTGELFF. CDR3 bases: TGTGCCAGTAATCCAGTTAGGACAGGGGGGAGGACCGGGGAGCTGTTTTTT.

This chain links TRBV18 with TRBJ2-7; 11 bases are a match to TRBD2. J lost 4 bases, V lost 0 bases, and 2 bases had no gene match. The CDR3 runs to 15 residues. Germline V lookup: CDR1 KGHSH, CDR2 LQKENI. The CDR3 protein is CASSPPGLADYEQYF. CDR3 nucleotide sequence: TGTGCCAGCTCACCACCGGGACTAGCGGATTACGAGCAGTACTTC.